Detailed here is one T cell receptor beta chain. This clone was recorded a few times. Its recognized antigen is unknown. No per-base quality is available; no much larger clone lies one base away. The data belong to a study of preoperative IRX-2 immunotherapy in early breast cancer (dated by TCRdb to the late 2010s). The germline V gene yields SGHNT for CDR1 and YENEEA for CDR2. There are 14 amino acids in the CDR3, from cysteine to phenylalanine inclusive. Left in the record is the CDR3 DNA by itself, 42 bases read in frame from the first base. V is cut by 0 bases and J by 7 bases, and the space between the germline ends is 10 bases. Reading the label with the study, this specimen's treatment or condition is: preoperative locoregional IRX-2 cytokine immunotherapy. The samples were obtained from a phase Ib study that tested preoperative, locoregional IRX-2 cytokine immunotherapy designed to prime immune responses. Before surgery, IRX-2 was given to the donors, who were patients with early-stage breast cancer.

Libraries were constructed by the immunoSEQ multiplex PCR assay. Drawn from immuneACCESS, this table holds only the in-frame rearrangements with V and J called that TCRdb kept. Clones are partly lost; checked studies trace under half to an unresolved V gene and leave the rest unexplained. The sample has tens of thousands of clones on record, about 83% of them singletons. The top ten constitute 2% to 2.5% of the sample. The chain was built from TRBV11-3 and TRBJ1-3, and possibly TRBD1, on 5 matching bases. Sample: lymph node tissue, taken before IRX-2 immunotherapy. This receptor was obtained from a human donor with breast cancer. CDR3 region: CASSLDAGRNTIYF. The nucleotides read TGTGCCAGCAGCTTAGATGCAGGGCGGAACACCATATATTTT.